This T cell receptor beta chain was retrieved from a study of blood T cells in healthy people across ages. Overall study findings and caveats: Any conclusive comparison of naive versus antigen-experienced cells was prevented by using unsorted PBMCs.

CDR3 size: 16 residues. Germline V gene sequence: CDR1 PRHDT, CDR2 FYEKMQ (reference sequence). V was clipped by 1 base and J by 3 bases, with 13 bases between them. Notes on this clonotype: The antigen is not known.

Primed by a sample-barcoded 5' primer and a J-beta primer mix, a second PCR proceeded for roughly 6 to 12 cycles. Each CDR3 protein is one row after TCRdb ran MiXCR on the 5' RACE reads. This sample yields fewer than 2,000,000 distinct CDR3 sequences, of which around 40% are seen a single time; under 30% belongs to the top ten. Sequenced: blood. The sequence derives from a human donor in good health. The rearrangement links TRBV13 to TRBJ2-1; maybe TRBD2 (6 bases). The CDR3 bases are TGTGCCAGCAGCTTAGCGGGGGAACTGGTCTACAATGAGCAGTTCTTC. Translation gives CASSLAGELVYNEQFF.